This TCR beta chain is from a study of T cells in Graves' hyperthyroidism and ophthalmopathy (dated by TCRdb to the late 2010s). Study-wide context: Peripheral blood was collected at initial diagnosis, before any treatment. TCR V-J signatures able to tell the groups apart were searched for in a discovery cohort of some 100 patients, of whom under 45 had Graves' ophthalmopathy and about 55 had stable Graves' hyperthyroidism. Prospective prediction of ophthalmopathy was tested in an independent validation cohort consisting of 18 to 20 hyperthyroidism patients and more than 15 patients who later progressed to ophthalmopathy. The 90 or so discovery patients were randomly split 7:3 into training and test sets. The study also compared thyroid tissue and blood T-cell repertoires from about six Graves' hyperthyroidism patients. Following sampling, methimazole starting at 30 mg daily was given to hyperthyroidism patients, and high-dose intravenous methylprednisolone was given to ophthalmopathy patients. The paper describes TCR Vbeta CDR3 sequencing of about 140 peripheral blood samples, made up of under 50 ophthalmopathy patients, around 78 hyperthyroidism patients and 17 progressor patients. Beyond this particular receptor, the publication reports: In validation, progression to ophthalmopathy was predicted by the model with 70.59% sensitivity and 72.22% specificity, a median of 6.5 months before onset. No statistical method was used to set the sample size in advance, and investigators knew the group allocation. In cross-validation, a model built on a 13 V-J signature told ophthalmopathy apart from stable hyperthyroidism with approximately 90% sensitivity and about 81% specificity, and in testing the same model reached 80%/75%. Most expanded thyroid clonotypes (frequency above 0.001) were also found in blood, which suggests that blood repertoires may mirror thyroid immune responses.

Trimming at the junction amounts to 5 bases on V and 5 bases on J, and the germline ends lie 15 bases apart. The CDR3 holds 14 amino acids from the cysteine to the phenylalanine. Only CDR3 DNA remains: 42 bases, in frame from the first base. Taken from the germline V gene (reference sequence), the CDR1 and CDR2 loops are LNHDA and SQIVND. At least ten counts were recorded for this clonotype. Its antigen is unknown. There are no base qualities to consult, and no much larger clone falls within one base. The TCR beta CDR3 regions were amplified from the RNA transcripts. The TCR CDR3 was subjected to a first round of RT-PCR using the HTBI primer set and the Qiagen OneStep RT-PCR kit. Libraries were constructed in a second round of multiplex PCR, after which size selection and purification were performed. Paired-end sequencing of the libraries was performed with 100 bp reads on an Illumina HiSeq2000. Per the source publication's procedure: SOAPnuke was used to process the raw data, with reads discarded if the reads contained adapters or uncalled bases, had a mean Phred below 15, or lacked an exact constant-primer or identifier match. High-quality paired reads were merged using COPE v1.2.5, and each unique nucleotide sequence was defined as a clonotype. MiTCR v1.1 was used to align the clonotypes against IMGT TRBV, TRBD and TRBJ reference segments. The analysis was restricted to V-J combinations with a frequency above 0.0001, which together covered about 99% of the repertoires. A TCS score was defined as the ratio between F50 (clonal expansion) and ExV (chaos), using BLOSUM62-based TCRdist between CDR3 peptides within each V-J. Welch's t-statistics and random forest reduced fewer than 550 V-J features to about 13, which were used in a naive Bayes classifier (R e1071). Through fastp at Q25 and MiXCR, TCRdb rebuilt clones from the public reads, retaining in-frame beta chains. Each CDR3 protein appears once, grouped with its most common genes and DNA. What appears here as the V and J calls and clone size reflects TCRdb's work, not the paper's. This sample lists about 180,000 distinct CDR3 sequences; about 17% were detected once. Around 27% of the sample is in the top ten clones.

Stable Graves' hyperthyroidism was defined as the absence of progression to ophthalmopathy over 18 months of follow-up. The hyperthyroidism patients were between 18 and 65 years old and newly diagnosed, with a disease duration of less than 2 months. Exclusion was applied to patients with uncontrolled infections, other autoimmune diseases, pregnancy or lactation. Clinical symptoms, serum thyroxine and TRAb, thyroid ultrasound, and orbital computed tomography formed the basis for the diagnoses. PBMCs were separated from roughly 9.3 ml of fresh peripheral blood using Ficoll-Paque density gradient centrifugation. Total RNA was extracted using Trizol reagent, and RNA quality was assessed on an Agilent 2100 Bioanalyzer.

Material: blood. The TCR comes from a woman in her fifties or sixties with Graves' hyperthyroidism. The sequence is built from TRBV19 and TRBJ1-2; the D gene is not confidently resolved. This receptor carries the CDR3 CASSPAQAAYGYTF. In nucleotides, the sequence is TGTGCCAGTAGTCCTGCCCAGGCAGCGTATGGCTACACCTTC.